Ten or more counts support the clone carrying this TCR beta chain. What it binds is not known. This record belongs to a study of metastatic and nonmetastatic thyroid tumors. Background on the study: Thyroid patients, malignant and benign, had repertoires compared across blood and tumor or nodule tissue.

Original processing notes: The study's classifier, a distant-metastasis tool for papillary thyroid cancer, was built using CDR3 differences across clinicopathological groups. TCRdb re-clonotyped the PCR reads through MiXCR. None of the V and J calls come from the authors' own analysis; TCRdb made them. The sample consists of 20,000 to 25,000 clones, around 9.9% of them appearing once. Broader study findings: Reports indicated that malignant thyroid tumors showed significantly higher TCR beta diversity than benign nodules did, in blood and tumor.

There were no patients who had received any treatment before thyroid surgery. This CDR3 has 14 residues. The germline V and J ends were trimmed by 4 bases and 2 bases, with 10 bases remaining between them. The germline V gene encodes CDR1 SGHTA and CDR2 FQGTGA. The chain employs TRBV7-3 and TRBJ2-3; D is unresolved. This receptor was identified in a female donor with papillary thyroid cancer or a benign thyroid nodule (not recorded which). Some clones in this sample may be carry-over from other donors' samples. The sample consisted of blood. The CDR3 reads CASSSTAPTDTQYF. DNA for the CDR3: TGTGCCAGCAGCTCTACCGCCCCCACAGATACGCAGTATTTT.